The clone carrying this TCR beta chain was seen ten or more times. The antigen remains undetermined. This sample is drawn from a study of blood T cells in healthy people across ages. About the research overall: About one barcoded TCR beta cDNA was captured per two T cells.

A second roughly 6 to 11 cycle PCR used barcoded and J-beta primers. MiXCR, run by TCRdb on the 5' RACE reads, gives a single entry per CDR3 protein. The sample shows about 590,000 distinct CDR3 sequences, approximately 30% of them seen only once. Study-wide results and caveats: Across samples, TCR beta diversity tracked strongly with naive T cell percentage. Higher diversity and more naive CD4+ cells were features of long-lived donors, compared to aged donors. Across the age range, TCR beta diversity per million T cells fell in a roughly linear way.

V lost 5 bases and J lost 8; bases outside the gene matches: 9. CDR1 SGHTA and CDR2 FQGNSA come from the germline V gene. The CDR3 length is 15 residues. The chain is built from TRBV7-2 and TRBJ1-2, with 12 bases fitting TRBD1. The sequence came from a woman of 80 years or more in good health. The sample was blood. CDR3 amino acids: CASSTGTGGAGGYTF. CDR3 sequence (DNA): TGTGCCAGCAGCACCGGGACAGGGGGCGCGGGGGGCTACACCTTC.